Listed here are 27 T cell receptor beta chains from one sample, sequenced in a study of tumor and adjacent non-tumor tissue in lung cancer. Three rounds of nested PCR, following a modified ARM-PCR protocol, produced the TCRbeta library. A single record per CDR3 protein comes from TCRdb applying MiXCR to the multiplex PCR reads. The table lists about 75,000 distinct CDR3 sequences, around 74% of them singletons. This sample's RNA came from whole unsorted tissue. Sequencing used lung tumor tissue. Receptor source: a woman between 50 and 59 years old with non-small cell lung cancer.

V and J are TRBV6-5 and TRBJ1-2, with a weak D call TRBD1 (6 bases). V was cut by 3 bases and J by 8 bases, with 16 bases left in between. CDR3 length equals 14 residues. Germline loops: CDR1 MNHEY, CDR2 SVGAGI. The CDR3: CASSYSHQGRGYTF. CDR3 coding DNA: TGTGCCAGCAGTTATTCGCATCAGGGGAGAGGCTACACCTTC.

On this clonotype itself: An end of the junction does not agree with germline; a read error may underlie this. The CDR3 DNA follows: TGTGCCAACAGGTCCATCGGGGCAGAAGCTAACTATGACTACACCTTC. Translation gives CANRSIGAEANYDYTF. The rearrangement joins TRBV12-3 or TRBV12-4 to TRBJ1-2; possibly TRBD1 for D (5 bases). This CDR3 is built from 16 residues.

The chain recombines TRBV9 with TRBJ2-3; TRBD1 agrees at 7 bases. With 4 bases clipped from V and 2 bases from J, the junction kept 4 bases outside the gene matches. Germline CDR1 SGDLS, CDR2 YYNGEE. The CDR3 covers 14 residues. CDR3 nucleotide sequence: TGTGCCAGCAGCTTGGGACAGATCACAGATACGCAGTATTTT. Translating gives CASSLGQITDTQYF.

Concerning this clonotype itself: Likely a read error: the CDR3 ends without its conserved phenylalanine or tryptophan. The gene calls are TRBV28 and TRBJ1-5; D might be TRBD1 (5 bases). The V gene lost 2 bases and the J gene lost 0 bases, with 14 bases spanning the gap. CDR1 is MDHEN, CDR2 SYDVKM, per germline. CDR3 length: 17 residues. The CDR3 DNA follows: TGTGCCAGCAGTTTAGCTCGACAGCCTGATAGCAATCAGCCCCAGCATCTT. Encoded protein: CASSLARQPDSNQPQHL.

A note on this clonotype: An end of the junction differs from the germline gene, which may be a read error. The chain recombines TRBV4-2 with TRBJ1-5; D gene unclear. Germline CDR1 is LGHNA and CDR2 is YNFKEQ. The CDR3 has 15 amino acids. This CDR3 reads CASSQDLTSNQAQHF. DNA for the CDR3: TGCGCCAGCAGCCAAGATCTCACTAGCAATCAGGCCCAGCATTTT.

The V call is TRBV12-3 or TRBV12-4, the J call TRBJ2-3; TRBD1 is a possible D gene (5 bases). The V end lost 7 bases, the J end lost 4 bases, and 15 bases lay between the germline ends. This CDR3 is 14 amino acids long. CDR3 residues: CASNIRQGPDTQYF. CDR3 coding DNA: TGTGCCAGCAATATCAGGCAGGGTCCAGATACGCAGTATTTT.

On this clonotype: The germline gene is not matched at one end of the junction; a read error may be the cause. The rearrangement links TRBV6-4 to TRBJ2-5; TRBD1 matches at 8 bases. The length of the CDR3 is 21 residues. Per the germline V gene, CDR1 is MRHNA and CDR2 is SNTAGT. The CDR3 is CASSDPDRGRTHGEKAEAQYF. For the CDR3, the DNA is TGTGCCAGCAGTGACCCAGACAGGGGAAGGACTCACGGGGAGAAAGCAGAGGCCCAGTACTTC.

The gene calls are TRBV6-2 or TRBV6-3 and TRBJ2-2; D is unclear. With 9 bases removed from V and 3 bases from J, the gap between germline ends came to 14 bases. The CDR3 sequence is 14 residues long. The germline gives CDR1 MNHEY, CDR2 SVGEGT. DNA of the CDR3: TGTGCCAGTAGGGCCCCATCCGACACCGGGGAGCTGTTTTTT. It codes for CASRAPSDTGELFF.

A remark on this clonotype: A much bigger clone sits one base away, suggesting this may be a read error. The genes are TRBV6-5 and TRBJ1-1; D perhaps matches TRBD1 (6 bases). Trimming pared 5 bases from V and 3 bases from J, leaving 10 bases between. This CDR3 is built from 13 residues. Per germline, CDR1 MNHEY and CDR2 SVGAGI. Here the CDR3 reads CASSGQPDTEAFF. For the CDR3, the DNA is TGTGCCAGCAGTGGACAGCCCGACACTGAAGCTTTCTTT.

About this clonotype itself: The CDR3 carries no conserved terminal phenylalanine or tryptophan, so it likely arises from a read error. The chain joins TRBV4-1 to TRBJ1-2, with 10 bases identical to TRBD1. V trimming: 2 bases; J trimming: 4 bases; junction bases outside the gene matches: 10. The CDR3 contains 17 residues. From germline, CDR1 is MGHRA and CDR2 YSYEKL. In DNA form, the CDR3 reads TGCGCCAGCAGCCAACACGGGACAGGGGAGGACGTCTATGGCTACACCGTC. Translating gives CASSQHGTGEDVYGYTV.

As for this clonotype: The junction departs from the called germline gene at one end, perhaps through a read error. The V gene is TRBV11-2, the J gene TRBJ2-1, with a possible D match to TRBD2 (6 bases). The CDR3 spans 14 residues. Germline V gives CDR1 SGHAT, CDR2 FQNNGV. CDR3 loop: CARSFEREYGEQFF. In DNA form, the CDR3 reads TGTGCCAGGAGCTTCGAACGGGAGTACGGTGAGCAGTTCTTC.

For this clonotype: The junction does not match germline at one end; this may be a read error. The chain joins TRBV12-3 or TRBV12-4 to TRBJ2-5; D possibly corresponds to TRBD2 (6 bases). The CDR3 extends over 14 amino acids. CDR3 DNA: TGTGCCAGCAACCACCGCGGGGCAGAAGAGACCCAGTATTTC. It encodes CASNHRGAEETQYF.

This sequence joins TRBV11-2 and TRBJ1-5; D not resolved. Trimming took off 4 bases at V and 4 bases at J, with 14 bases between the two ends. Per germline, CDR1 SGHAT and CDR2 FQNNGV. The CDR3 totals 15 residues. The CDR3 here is CASSWNCYSNQPQHF. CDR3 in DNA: TGTGCCAGCAGCTGGAACTGTTATAGTAATCAGCCCCAGCATTTT. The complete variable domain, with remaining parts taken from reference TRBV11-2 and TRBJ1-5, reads EAGVAQSPRYKIIEKRQSVAFWCNPISGHATLYWYQQILGQGPKLLIQFQNNGVVDDSQLPKDRFSAERLKGVDSTLKIQPAKLEDSAVYLCASSWNCYSNQPQHFGDGTRLSIL.

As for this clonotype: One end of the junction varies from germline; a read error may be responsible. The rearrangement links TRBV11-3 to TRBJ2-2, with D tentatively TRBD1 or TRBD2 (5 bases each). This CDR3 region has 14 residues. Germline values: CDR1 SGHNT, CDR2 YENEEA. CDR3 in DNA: TGTGCCAGCAGCCTAGTGTGGGGCACCGGGGAGCTGCTTTTT. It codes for CASSLVWGTGELLF.

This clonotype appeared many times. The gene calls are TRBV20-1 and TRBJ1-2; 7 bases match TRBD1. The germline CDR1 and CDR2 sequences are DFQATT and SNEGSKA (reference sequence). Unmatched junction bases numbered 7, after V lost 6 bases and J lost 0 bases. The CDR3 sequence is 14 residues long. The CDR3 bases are TGCAGTGCGCAGGGGGGACAAGCTAACTATGGCTACACCTTC. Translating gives CSAQGGQANYGYTF.

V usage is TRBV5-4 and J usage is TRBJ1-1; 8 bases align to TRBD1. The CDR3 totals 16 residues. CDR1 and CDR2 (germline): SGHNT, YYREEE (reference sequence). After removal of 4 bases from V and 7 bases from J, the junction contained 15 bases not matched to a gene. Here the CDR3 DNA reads TGTGCCAGCAGCGCCGAAACCTCAGGGGGCGCCCATGAAGCTTTCTTT. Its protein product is CASSAETSGGAHEAFF.

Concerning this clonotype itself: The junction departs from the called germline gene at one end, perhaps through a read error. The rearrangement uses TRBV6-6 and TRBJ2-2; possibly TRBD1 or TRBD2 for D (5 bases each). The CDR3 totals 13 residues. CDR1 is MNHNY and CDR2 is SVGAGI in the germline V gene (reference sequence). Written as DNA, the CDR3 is TGTGCCAGCCAAAGACAGAACACCGGGGAGCAGTTTTTT. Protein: CASQRQNTGEQFF.

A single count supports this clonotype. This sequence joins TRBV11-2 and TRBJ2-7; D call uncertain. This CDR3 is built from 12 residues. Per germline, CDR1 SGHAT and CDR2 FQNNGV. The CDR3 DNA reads TGTGCTAACAGCTTAAACTCTACGAAGCAGTACTTC. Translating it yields CANSLNSTKQYF.

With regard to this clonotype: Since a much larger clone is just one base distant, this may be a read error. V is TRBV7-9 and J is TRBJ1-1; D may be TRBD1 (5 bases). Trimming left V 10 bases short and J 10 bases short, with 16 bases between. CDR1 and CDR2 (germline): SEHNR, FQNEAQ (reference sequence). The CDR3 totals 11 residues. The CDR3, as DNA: TGTGCCACCACGTCAAGGAGGGGAGCTTTCTTT. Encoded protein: CATTSRRGAFF. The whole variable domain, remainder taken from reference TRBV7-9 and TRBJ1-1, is DTGVSQNPRHKITKRGQNVTFRCDPISEHNRLYWYRQTLGQGPEFLTYFQNEAQLEKSRLLSDRFSAERPKGSFSTLEIQRTEQGDSAMYLCATTSRRGAFFGQGTRLTVV.

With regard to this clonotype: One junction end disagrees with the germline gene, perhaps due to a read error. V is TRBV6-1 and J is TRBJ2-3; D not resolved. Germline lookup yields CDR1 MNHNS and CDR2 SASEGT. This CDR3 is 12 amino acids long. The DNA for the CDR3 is TGTGCCATCAGTGACCTCACAGATACACAGTATTTT. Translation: CAISDLTDTQYF.

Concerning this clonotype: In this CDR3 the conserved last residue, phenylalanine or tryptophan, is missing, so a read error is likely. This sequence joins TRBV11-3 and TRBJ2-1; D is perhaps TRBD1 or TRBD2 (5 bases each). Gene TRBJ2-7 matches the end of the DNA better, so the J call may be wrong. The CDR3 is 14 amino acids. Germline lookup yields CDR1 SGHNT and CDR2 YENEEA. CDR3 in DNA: TGTGCCAGCAGCTCTTGGGGCGGGCGAAATGAGCAGTACATC. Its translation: CASSSWGGRNEQYI.

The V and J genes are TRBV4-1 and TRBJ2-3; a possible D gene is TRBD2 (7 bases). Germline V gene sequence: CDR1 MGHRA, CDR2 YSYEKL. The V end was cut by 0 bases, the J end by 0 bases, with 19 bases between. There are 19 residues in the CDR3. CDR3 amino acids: CASSQEEGDGEGSTDTQYF. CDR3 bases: TGCGCCAGCAGCCAAGAGGAGGGGGATGGGGAGGGGAGCACAGATACGCAGTATTTT.

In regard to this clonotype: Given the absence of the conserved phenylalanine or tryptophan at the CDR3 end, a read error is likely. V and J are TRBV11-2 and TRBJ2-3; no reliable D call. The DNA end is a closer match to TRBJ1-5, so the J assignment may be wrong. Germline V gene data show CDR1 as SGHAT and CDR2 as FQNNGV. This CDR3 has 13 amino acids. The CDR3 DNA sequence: TGTGCCAGCAGCTTAGATCGGGCAGATACGCAGCATACT. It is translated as CASSLDRADTQHT.

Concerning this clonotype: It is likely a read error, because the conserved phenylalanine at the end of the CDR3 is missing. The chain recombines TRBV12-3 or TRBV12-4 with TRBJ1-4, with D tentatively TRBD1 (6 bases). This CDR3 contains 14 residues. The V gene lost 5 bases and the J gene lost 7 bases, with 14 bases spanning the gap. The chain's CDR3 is CASSTQQGFEKLFI. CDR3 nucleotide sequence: TGTGCCAGCAGTACTCAACAGGGTTTTGAAAAACTGTTTATT.

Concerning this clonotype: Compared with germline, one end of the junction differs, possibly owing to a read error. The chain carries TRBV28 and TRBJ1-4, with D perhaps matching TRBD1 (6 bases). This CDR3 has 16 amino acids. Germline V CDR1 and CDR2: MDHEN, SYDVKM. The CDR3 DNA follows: TGTACCAGCAGTTCCCCTATGGGGGGCGGTCTAGGGGAACTGTTTTTT. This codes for CTSSSPMGGGLGELFF.

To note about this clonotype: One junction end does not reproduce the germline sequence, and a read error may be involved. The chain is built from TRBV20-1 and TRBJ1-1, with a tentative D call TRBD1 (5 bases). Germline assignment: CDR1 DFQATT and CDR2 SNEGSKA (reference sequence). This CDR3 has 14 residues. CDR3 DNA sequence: TGCAGTGCTAGAGACGGACACATGAACAGTGAAGCTATCTTT. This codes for CSARDGHMNSEAIF.

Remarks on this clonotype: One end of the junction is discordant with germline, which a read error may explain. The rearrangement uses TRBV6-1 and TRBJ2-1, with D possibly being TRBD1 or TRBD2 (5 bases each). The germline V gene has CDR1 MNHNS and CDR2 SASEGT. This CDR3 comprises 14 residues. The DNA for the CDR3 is TGTGCCAGCAGTGAAGCGGTTGCAATGGGGGAGCTGTTCTTC. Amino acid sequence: CASSEAVAMGELFF.